These T cell receptor beta chains were read from a single sample in a study of cytomegalovirus exposure and HLA in healthy donors. Using immunoSEQ multiplex PCR, the repertoire was profiled, and TCRdb retains in-frame clones only, with some absent. The sample contains a few hundred thousand clones, approximately 87% of which appear only once. Sequenced material: PBMCs. Source of these receptors: a woman younger than 30 in good health and CMV-seronegative. Each CDR3 is given with its conserved first and last residue. D genes are given only for firm matches. Size values are once, few and many counts, or a class for expanded clones, and some rows have none.

clone size	CDR3 length	V gene	J gene	D gene	CDR3 DNA	CDR3 protein
-	13	TRBV5-1	TRBJ2-1	-	TGCGCCAGTGCGTCAGGGGGGTACAATGAGCAGTTCTTC	CASASGGYNEQFF
-	16	TRBV27	TRBJ2-3	-	TGTGCCAGCAGTTTAGTGGGACTTACTAGCACAGATACGCAGTATTTT	CASSLVGLTSTDTQYF
-	15	TRBV27	TRBJ2-7	-	TGTGCCAGCAAGCCAGGGGCACTCACCACCTACGAGCAGTACTTC	CASKPGALTTYEQYF
-	15	TRBV7-9	TRBJ1-2	TRBD1	TGTGCCAGCAGCCCACGGGACAGGGGTAAGAGTGGCTACACCTTC	CASSPRDRGKSGYTF
-	12	TRBV28	TRBJ1-1	-	TGTGCCAGCAGTTCTCCCGGCAGAGGGGCTTTCTTT	CASSSPGRGAFF
-	13	TRBV29-1	TRBJ2-5	-	TGCAGCGTTGGGAAGGGCGAGGGAGAGACCCAGTACTTC	CSVGKGEGETQYF
-	15	TRBV28	TRBJ2-3	TRBD1	TGTGCCAGCAGTTTCGGGACAGGGGGCACAGATACGCAGTATTTT	CASSFGTGGTDTQYF
once	13	TRBV19	TRBJ1-5	TRBD1	TGTGCCAGTGTGGACAGGGGACGGCAGCCCCAGCATTTT	CASVDRGRQPQHF
-	13	TRBV7-7	TRBJ2-5	-	TGTGCCAGCAGCTTGCCGGGAGTGGAGACCCAGTACTTC	CASSLPGVETQYF
-	15	TRBV28	TRBJ1-5	-	TGTGCCAGCAACGTCCAGGGGTTTCAGGGTCAGCCCCAGCATTTT	CASNVQGFQGQPQHF
-	13	TRBV28	TRBJ1-2	-	TGTGCCAGCAATCCGGGGTCGGGAGCTGGCTACACCTTC	CASNPGSGAGYTF
-	14	TRBV5-1	TRBJ1-4	TRBD1	TGCGCCAGCAGCGCCGGACAGGCCATAGGGGAACTGTTTTTT	CASSAGQAIGELFF
-	13	TRBV7-9	TRBJ2-7	TRBD1	TGTGCCAGCAGCGGAAGGGGGCTTTTCGAGCAGTACTTC	CASSGRGLFEQYF
once	14	TRBV28	TRBJ2-1	TRBD2	TGTGCCAGCAGTTTGGGGGGGGATTACAATGAGCAGTTCTTC	CASSLGGDYNEQFF
once	15	TRBV25-1	TRBJ2-5	-	TGTGCCAGCAGTGGTCCCGGGACATTCACGGGGACCCAGTACTTC	CASSGPGTFTGTQYF
-	18	TRBV27	TRBJ2-2	TRBD1	TGTGCCAGCACCCTCATGCAACCGGGACAGGGGAACACCGGGGAGCTGTTTTTT	CASTLMQPGQGNTGELFF
-	14	TRBV7-7	TRBJ2-1	-	TGTGCCAGCAGCTTAGTACAGGGAGGGGGTGAGCAGTTCTTC	CASSLVQGGGEQFF
few	18	TRBV6-4	TRBJ1-2	TRBD1	TGTGCCAGCAGTGAATACCCGGGACAGGGGCTCGGTGACTATGGCTACACCTTC	CASSEYPGQGLGDYGYTF
-	14	TRBV11-1	TRBJ1-1	TRBD1	TGTGCCAGCAGACCCGACAGGGCCTACACTGAAGCTTTCTTT	CASRPDRAYTEAFF
-	16	TRBV19	TRBJ2-7	-	TGTGCCAGTAGTATCCGGACAGCCCTGAGCTCCTACGAGCAGTACTTC	CASSIRTALSSYEQYF
-	14	TRBV27	TRBJ1-2	TRBD1	TGTGCCAGCAGTTCCCGGACAGGGCGGGAAGGCTACACCTTC	CASSSRTGREGYTF
-	15	TRBV4-1	TRBJ2-7	TRBD2	TGCGCCAGCAGCCAAGTGGGCTGGGGGGGCTACGAGCAGTACTTC	CASSQVGWGGYEQYF
-	21	TRBV5-1	TRBJ2-1	TRBD2	TGCGCCAGCAGCTTAATATCCGGGACTAGCGGGAGGCGTGGGCGCTACAATGAGCAGTTCTTC	CASSLISGTSGRRGRYNEQFF
-	14	TRBV5-1	TRBJ1-1	-	TGCGCCAGCAGCTTATCCGGGGGGAACACTGAAGCTTTCTTT	CASSLSGGNTEAFF
-	15	TRBV28	TRBJ2-7	-	TGTGCCAGCAGTACAGGGCTAGCGGTTACCTACGAGCAGTACTTC	CASSTGLAVTYEQYF
-	13	TRBV29-1	TRBJ1-1	-	TGCAGCGCTGAGGTCGGGGGGCGGACTGAAGCTTTCTTT	CSAEVGGRTEAFF
once	12	TRBV28	TRBJ2-7	-	TGTGCCAGCAGTTTGTCGGCGGGCGAGCAGTACTTC	CASSLSAGEQYF
-	15	TRBV27	TRBJ2-7	TRBD1	TGTGCCAGCAGTTTTAATGGGGACAGAGTCTACGAGCAGTACTTC	CASSFNGDRVYEQYF
few	14	TRBV4-3	TRBJ1-4	-	TGCGCCAGCAGCCACTCACTCGGGGGGGAAAAACTGTTTTTT	CASSHSLGGEKLFF
-	13	TRBV18	TRBJ1-2	-	TGTGCCAGCTCACCAAGGGGTGGCTATGGCTACACCTTC	CASSPRGGYGYTF
-	14	TRBV29-1	TRBJ1-2	TRBD1	TGCAGCGTTGCCCGGGACAGTCCTAACTATGGCTACACCTTC	CSVARDSPNYGYTF
-	18	TRBV28	TRBJ2-6	TRBD1	TGTGCCAGCAGTCACCCGGACAGGGGGCGCTTTGGGGCCAACGTCCTGACTTTC	CASSHPDRGRFGANVLTF
few	17	TRBV7-6	TRBJ1-6	-	TGTGCCAGCAGCGTAACAACAGGGAAGGGGATTGGTTCACCCCTCCACTTT	CASSVTTGKGIGSPLHF
-	13	TRBV6-1	TRBJ2-3	TRBD1	TGTGCCAGCAGGGACAGGAGCACAGATACGCAGTATTTT	CASRDRSTDTQYF
-	15	TRBV18	TRBJ1-3	-	TGTGCCAGCTCACCATTTCGGGATCCGAGAGACACCATATATTTT	CASSPFRDPRDTIYF
once	11	TRBV28	TRBJ2-2	-	TGTGCCAGCGGGAGGACCGGGGAGCTGTTTTTT	CASGRTGELFF
-	15	TRBV29-1	TRBJ2-6	-	TGCAGCGTTGAAGATCCAGGGGCTGGGGCCAACGTCCTGACTTTC	CSVEDPGAGANVLTF
-	17	TRBV11-2	TRBJ2-7	-	TGTGCCAGCAGCCTCTGGAGGGCCACAGGGGCGGCCTACGAGCAGTACTTC	CASSLWRATGAAYEQYF
-	15	TRBV10-3	TRBJ2-3	-	TGTGCCATCAGTGCAACGGGAGTTGGCACAGATACGCAGTATTTT	CAISATGVGTDTQYF
-	15	TRBV2	TRBJ2-1	-	TGTGCCAGCAGTGGAGGATCCGGGATGAGTCATGAGCAGTTCTTC	CASSGGSGMSHEQFF
-	15	TRBV28	TRBJ2-2	-	TGTGCCAGCCGAGAAACGCCCTTGAACACCGGGGAGCTGTTTTTT	CASRETPLNTGELFF
-	13	TRBV30	TRBJ1-1	-	TGTGCCTGGGAGCGGGGTTTGAACACTGAAGCTTTCTTT	CAWERGLNTEAFF
once	16	TRBV18	TRBJ2-7	TRBD1	TGTGCCAGCTCACCGGGACAGAGTTCAAGCTCCTACGAGCAGTACTTC	CASSPGQSSSSYEQYF
-	14	TRBV6-6	TRBJ1-5	-	TGTGCCAGCAGTTACTCGGCAGACAATCAGCCCCAGCATTTT	CASSYSADNQPQHF
-	14	TRBV28	TRBJ1-2	-	TGTGCCAGCAGTTTTGGCAGGGTGGACTATGGCTACACCTTC	CASSFGRVDYGYTF
-	16	TRBV2	TRBJ2-1	-	TGTGCCAGCAATTTAGGGCCTTTTCGGGAGTACAATGAGCAGTTCTTC	CASNLGPFREYNEQFF
-	15	TRBV28	TRBJ1-6	TRBD1	TGTGCCAGCAGGCCCGATGGACAGGGAGGTTCACCCCTCCACTTT	CASRPDGQGGSPLHF
-	17	TRBV27	TRBJ2-5	-	TGTGCCAGCAGTTTACCCCCGGGAGTGGGGGGAAAAGAGACCCAGTACTTC	CASSLPPGVGGKETQYF
-	13	TRBV28	TRBJ2-7	-	TGTGCCAGCAGTGTAGGGGCCCCCTACGAGCAGTACTTC	CASSVGAPYEQYF
-	14	TRBV28	TRBJ2-5	-	TGTGCCAGCAGTGGGACTGAGGTGGAAGAGACCCAGTACTTC	CASSGTEVEETQYF
-	13	TRBV28	TRBJ2-1	-	TGTGCCAGCAGTTTTGTGGGTAGGGGTGAGCAGTTCTTC	CASSFVGRGEQFF
-	14	TRBV6-5	TRBJ1-2	-	TGTGCCAGCAAGGGGCTTTCCTTTAACTATGGCTACACCTTC	CASKGLSFNYGYTF